The text below deals with one T cell receptor beta chain. This sample's TCRbeta library carried unique molecular identifier barcodes. In TCRdb, the PCR reads were re-called with MiXCR into one record per CDR3 protein. Of around 370,000 distinct CDR3 sequences listed, around 10% were seen once; the top ten hold 2% to 2.5%. The entry originates in a study of T-cell reconstitution after alpha-beta-depleted transplantation in children. The germline CDR1 and CDR2 sequences are SEHNR and FQNEAQ (reference sequence). This CDR3 spans 16 amino acids. V lost 5 bases and J 4 bases, leaving 21 bases between the germline ends.

Sequenced here: PBMCs from the stem cell graft donor, sampled from the stem cell graft. This chain uses TRBV7-9 with TRBJ2-7; D may correspond to TRBD1 or TRBD2 (6 bases each). The clonotype was recovered from a human donor who donated a stem cell graft to a child with acute lymphoblastic leukemia. CDR3 bases: TGTGCCAGCAGCCCCCGGGGGCGAAGCTTGGGTTACGAGCAGTACTTC. As protein: CASSPRGRSLGYEQYF.